This T cell receptor beta chain was observed in a study of cytomegalovirus exposure and HLA in healthy donors. Findings and limits, study-wide: In a later analysis, TCR beta V- and J-gene trimming showed a link to a missense DCLRE1C variant. Analyses of presence/absence relied on an assumption of roughly uniform sequencing depth across donors. Common viral pathogens seemed to be connected with several of the most significant clusters, according to a later analysis. Cytomegalovirus-associated status was assigned to 164 TCR beta chains.

The CDR3 sequence is 15 residues long. V lost 1 base, J lost 3 bases, and 5 bases stayed unmatched. Germline CDR1 is SGHVS and CDR2 is FQNEAQ. This clone appeared a single time. Its antigen is not identified. The primer mix had 60 Vbeta and 13 Jbeta primers. Assay: immunoSEQ multiplex PCR; the TCRdb copy retains only in-frame clones and omits some. The table records more than 200,000 clones, 85% to 90% of them present only once. The sequence was collected from a human donor in good health. The chain recombines TRBV7-8 with TRBJ2-7; 8 bases fit TRBD2. The sequenced material came from PBMCs. The CDR3 is CASSLGPGGNYEQYF. Written as DNA, the CDR3 is TGTGCCAGCAGCTTAGGCCCGGGAGGGAACTACGAGCAGTACTTC.